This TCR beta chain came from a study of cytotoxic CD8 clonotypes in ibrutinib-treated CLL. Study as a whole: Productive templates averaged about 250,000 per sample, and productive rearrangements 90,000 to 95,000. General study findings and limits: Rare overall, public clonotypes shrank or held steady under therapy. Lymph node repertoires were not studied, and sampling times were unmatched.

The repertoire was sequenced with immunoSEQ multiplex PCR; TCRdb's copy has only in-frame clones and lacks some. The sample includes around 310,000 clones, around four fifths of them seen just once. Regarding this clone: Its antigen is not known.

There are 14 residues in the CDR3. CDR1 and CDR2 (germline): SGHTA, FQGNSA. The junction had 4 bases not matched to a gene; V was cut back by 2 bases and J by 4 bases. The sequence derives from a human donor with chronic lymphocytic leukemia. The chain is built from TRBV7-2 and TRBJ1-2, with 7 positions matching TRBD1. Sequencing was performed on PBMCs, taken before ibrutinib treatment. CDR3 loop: CASSLQSGGYGYTF. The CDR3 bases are TGTGCCAGCAGCTTACAGTCAGGGGGCTATGGCTACACCTTC.